A single sample gave rise to the 15 T cell receptor beta chains below, sequenced in a study of blood T cell repertoires in COVID-19 (dated by TCRdb to 2020 to 2021). Libraries came from the immunoSEQ multiplex PCR assay. The immuneACCESS repertoire file appears here via TCRdb, limited to in-frame rearrangements. These files lack a portion of the clones; in checked studies, under half of the deficit traces to unresolved V genes, and the cause of the others is not known. Recorded for this sample are roughly 130,000 clones; 80% of them occurred a single time. The ten largest clones add up to approximately 2% of the sample. Sequencing input: peripheral blood. The source is a man aged 65 to 79 with acute or convalescent COVID-19.

The chain links TRBV20-1 to TRBJ2-3; TRBD2 matches at 9 bases. The ends lost 3 bases at V and 2 bases at J; junction bases unmatched: 6. CDR1 and CDR2 from the germline V gene are DFQATT and SNEGSKA (reference sequence). The CDR3 spans 15 residues. CDR3 sequence (DNA): TGCAGTGCTAGTGGAAGCGGGGGGTTCACAGATACGCAGTATTTT. Its translation: CSASGSGGFTDTQYF.

The gene calls are TRBV2 and TRBJ2-3, with 10 positions matching TRBD2. CDR3 length: 13 residues. With 7 bases clipped from V and 3 bases from J, the junction kept 1 base outside the gene matches. Germline CDR1 SNHLY, CDR2 FYNNEI. CDR3 sequence (DNA): TGTGCCAGCATTAGCGGGGGGACAGATACGCAGTATTTT. Amino acid sequence: CASISGGTDTQYF.

The V and J genes are TRBV2 and TRBJ2-3; 8 bases line up with TRBD2. Germline CDR1 and CDR2: SNHLY and FYNNEI. V trimming: 4 bases; J trimming: 5 bases; junction bases outside the gene matches: 11. CDR3 size: 16 residues. CDR3 residues: CASSVSRGGLGDTQYF. CDR3 DNA: TGTGCCAGCAGTGTATCACGGGGGGGCCTGGGAGATACGCAGTATTTT.

This chain uses TRBV5-1 with TRBJ1-6; no reliable D call. Looked up from germline, CDR1 is SGHRS and CDR2 is YFSETQ. The CDR3 extends over 15 amino acids. Trimming removed 4 bases from V and 6 bases from J, with 14 bases in between. This CDR3 reads CASSRELEPNSPLHF. CDR3 DNA sequence: TGCGCCAGCAGCCGGGAACTCGAGCCTAATTCACCCCTCCACTTT. Full variable domain (outside the CDR3, taken from reference TRBV5-1 and TRBJ1-6): KAGVTQTPRYLIKTRGQQVTLSCSPISGHRSVSWYQQTPGQGLQFLFEYFSETQRNKGNFPGRFSGRQFSNSRSEMNVSTLELGDSALYLCASSRELEPNSPLHFGNGTRLTVT.

V is TRBV15 and J is TRBJ1-1, with D unresolved. V shed 0 bases and J shed 0 bases, with 8 bases lying between them. Per germline, CDR1 LNHNV and CDR2 YYDKDF (reference sequence). The CDR3 loop spans 15 amino acids. This CDR3 reads CATSRDPPLNTEAFF. CDR3 bases: TGTGCCACCAGCAGAGATCCCCCATTGAACACTGAAGCTTTCTTT.

V is TRBV5-4 and J is TRBJ2-7; 10 bases match TRBD1. Germline V gene sequence: CDR1 SGHNT, CDR2 YYREEE (reference sequence). V lost 5 bases and J lost 2; bases outside the gene matches: 10. The CDR3 loop spans 16 amino acids. This CDR3 is CASSFGRTGGTYEQYF. The CDR3 region has the DNA TGTGCCAGCAGTTTCGGAAGGACAGGGGGGACCTACGAGCAGTACTTC.

This chain joins TRBV19 and TRBJ1-5, with D perhaps TRBD1 (6 bases). The germline V and J ends were trimmed by 5 bases and 2 bases, with 10 bases remaining between them. In germline, CDR1 is LNHDA, CDR2 SQIVND (reference sequence). The CDR3 covers 14 residues. The CDR3 DNA sequence: TGTGCCAGTAGTCAGGGGTACCGCAATCAGCCCCAGCATTTT. This sequence encodes CASSQGYRNQPQHF.

This clone was counted only a few times. V is TRBV4-1 and J is TRBJ1-1; TRBD1 agrees at 10 bases. CDR3 length: 16 amino acids. Germline V gene data show CDR1 as MGHRA and CDR2 as YSYEKL. Germline trimming cut 0 bases from V and 4 bases from J; bases unmatched to any gene: 5. The CDR3 protein is CASSQDGRTGGTEAFF. CDR3 sequence (DNA): TGCGCCAGCAGCCAAGATGGGAGGACAGGGGGCACTGAAGCTTTCTTT.

This chain uses TRBV6-5 with TRBJ1-6; D is unresolved. This CDR3 has 13 amino acids. The germline gives CDR1 MNHEY, CDR2 SVGAGI. Between the trimmed V and J ends, which lost 2 bases and 9 bases, there was a span of 8 bases. CDR3 sequence reads: CASSYALSSPLHF. The CDR3 nucleotides read TGTGCCAGCAGTTACGCTCTCAGTTCACCCCTCCACTTT.

This clone was counted a single time. The CDR3 DNA reads TGCGCCAGCAGCTTTACAGGGGGCGTCGGTAACATTCAGTACTTC. Its translation: CASSFTGGVGNIQYF. This sequence joins TRBV5-1 and TRBJ2-4, with TRBD1 matching 9 bases. This CDR3 spans 15 amino acids. CDR1 is SGHRS, CDR2 YFSETQ, per germline. V lost 2 bases to trimming and J lost 7 bases; unmatched junction nucleotides: 7.

The V and J genes are TRBV7-9 and TRBJ1-4, with D perhaps matching TRBD1 (6 bases). The germline V gene encodes CDR1 SEHNR and CDR2 FQNEAQ (reference sequence). Trimming pared 4 bases from V and 8 bases from J, leaving 14 bases between. This CDR3 is 14 amino acids long. The CDR3 protein is CASSYDLRGEKLFF. DNA for the CDR3: TGTGCCAGCAGCTACGACTTGAGGGGGGAAAAACTGTTTTTT.

This clone was observed a few times. J is TRBJ2-7 and V is TRBV6-1; 8 bases map to TRBD1. J was trimmed by 5 bases and V by 2 bases; bases with no gene match: 8. The CDR3 is 15 residues long. Germline V gives CDR1 MNHNS, CDR2 SASEGT. The CDR3 region is CASSETKAGGHEQYF. CDR3 nucleotide sequence: TGTGCCAGCAGTGAAACTAAGGCAGGGGGCCACGAGCAGTACTTC.

The chain combines TRBV3-1 (or the pseudogene TRBV3-2) with TRBJ1-2; a weak D match, TRBD1 (6 bases). The CDR3 is 13 residues long. Between the trimmed V and J ends, which lost 0 bases and 6 bases, there was a span of 8 bases. CDR1 and CDR2 from the germline V gene are LGHDT and YNNKEL (reference sequence). CDR3 sequence reads: CASSQENRDGYTF. In DNA form, the CDR3 reads TGTGCCAGCAGCCAAGAGAACAGGGATGGCTACACCTTC.

The V call is TRBV7-6, the J call TRBJ2-2; weak D call: TRBD2 (6 bases). The V gene's germline CDR1 is SGHVS and CDR2 FNYEAQ. V lost 5 bases to trimming and J lost 2 bases, with 15 bases between them. The CDR3 has 16 amino acids. This CDR3 reads CASSPSQGLNTGELFF. In DNA form, the CDR3 reads TGTGCCAGCAGCCCCTCGCAGGGACTTAACACCGGGGAGCTGTTTTTT. The full variable domain, in which reference TRBV7-6 and TRBJ2-2 provide the parts outside the CDR3, is GAGVSQSPRYKVTKRGQDVALRCDPISGHVSLYWYRQALGQGPEFLTYFNYEAQQDKSGLPNDRFSAERPEGSISTLTIQRTEQRDSAMYRCASSPSQGLNTGELFFGEGSRLTVL.

The chain recombines TRBV4-1 with TRBJ2-1; TRBD2 aligns across 8 bases. CDR1 is MGHRA and CDR2 is YSYEKL in the germline V gene. V was clipped by 1 base and J by 0 bases; unmatched bases: 8. The CDR3 contains 18 residues. The CDR3 loop reads CASSQGTQRGPSYNEQFF. The CDR3 DNA reads TGCGCCAGCAGCCAAGGTACACAGCGGGGGCCCTCCTACAATGAGCAGTTCTTC.